One and the same sample provided the 31 T cell receptor beta chains below, sequenced in a study of tumor and adjacent non-tumor tissue in lung cancer. The library came from three nested PCR rounds adapted from ARM-PCR protocols. TCRdb fed the multiplex PCR reads into MiXCR, producing one record per CDR3 protein. The sample lists roughly 74,000 distinct CDR3 sequences, around 80% occurring once. This sample's RNA came from whole unsorted tissue. Distant lung tissue was collected more than 3 cm away from the tumor edge. Sequencing was carried out using distant non-tumor lung tissue. The receptors originated from a man between 65 and 85 years old with non-small cell lung cancer.

This clonotype was seen a few times. The chain joins TRBV4-2 to TRBJ1-1; D unclear. V was pared by 10 bases and J by 13 bases, with 13 bases between. The CDR3 is 9 amino acids. The germline V gene encodes CDR1 LGHNA and CDR2 YNFKEQ. CDR3 sequence (DNA): TGTGCCATCCGCCGCTCTATTTTCTTT. Residues: CAIRRSIFF.

As for this clonotype: This sequence may be a read error, since a much larger clone differs from it by one base. The chain carries TRBV28 and TRBJ1-2, with TRBD1 identical over 9 bases. Germline loops: CDR1 MDHEN, CDR2 SYDVKM. The CDR3 is 17 amino acids. The CDR3 DNA sequence: TGTGCCAGCACCGCCGCCGGCCCCGGGACAGGGTATCATGGCAACACCTTC. Protein product: CASTAAGPGTGYHGNTF.

To note about this clonotype: A much larger clone sits a single nucleotide away, making a read error possible. The V gene is TRBV4-1, the J gene TRBJ2-7; D unclear. The CDR3 has 12 amino acids. The germline V gene has CDR1 MGHRA and CDR2 YSYEKL. Trimming stripped 8 bases from V and 5 bases from J, with 13 bases between. In DNA form, the CDR3 reads TGCGCCAGCTCCCCCATCTTAAACGAGCAGTACTTC. Translation: CASSPILNEQYF.

About this clonotype: Its ends do not fully match the called genes, so a read error is possible. The rearrangement uses TRBV29-1 and TRBJ2-3; TRBD2 might be the D (5 bases). The CDR3 spans 13 residues. The germline CDR1 and CDR2 sequences are SQVTM and ANQGSEA. CDR3 DNA: TGCATCGTTGATCGTCTAGCAGGAGTGACACAGTATTTT. Protein sequence: CIVDRLAGVTQYF.

The genes are TRBV2 and TRBJ2-3; perhaps TRBD1 as D (5 bases). V shed 11 bases and J shed 9 bases, with 12 bases lying between them. CDR3 length equals 10 residues. Per the germline V gene, CDR1 is SNHLY and CDR2 is FYNNEI. Here the CDR3 reads CALKGNTQYF. The CDR3 DNA is TGTGCCCTAAAGGGGAACACGCAGTATTTT. Full variable domain (outside the CDR3, taken from reference TRBV2 and TRBJ2-3): EPEVTQTPSHQVTQMGQEVILRCVPISNHLYFYWYRQILGQKVEFLVSFYNNEISEKSEIFDDQFSVERPDGSNFTLKIRSTKLEDSAMYFCALKGNTQYFGPGTRLTVL.

The chain links TRBV7-9 to TRBJ1-2; 7 nucleotides align to TRBD1. The CDR3 spans 15 residues. V was pared by 6 bases and J by 4 bases, with 11 bases of the junction left unmatched. The V gene's germline CDR1 is SEHNR and CDR2 FQNEAQ (reference sequence). This CDR3 is CASSFTGTDIYGYTF. As DNA, the CDR3 is TGTGCCAGCAGTTTCACCGGGACAGACATCTATGGCTACACCTTC. The full variable domain, in which reference TRBV7-9 and TRBJ1-2 provide the parts outside the CDR3, is DTGVSQNPRHKITKRGQNVTFRCDPISEHNRLYWYRQTLGQGPEFLTYFQNEAQLEKSRLLSDRFSAERPKGSFSTLEIQRTEQGDSAMYLCASSFTGTDIYGYTFGSGTRLTVV.

Concerning this clonotype: A clone one base away is much larger, so this may be a read error. V and J are TRBV6-6 and TRBJ1-1; tentative D call: TRBD1 (5 bases). This CDR3 is 13 amino acids long. Germline CDR1 and CDR2: MNHNY and SVGAGI (reference sequence). The CDR3 sequence: CVSRYTGNTEAFF. The DNA of the CDR3 is TGTGTCAGCAGGTACACAGGGAACACTGAAGCTTTCTTT.

About this clonotype itself: The conserved phenylalanine or tryptophan normally closing the CDR3 is absent here, so this likely arose from a read error. The DNA is left out, because the CDR3 cannot be placed on it with certainty; the CDR3 is given as TCRdb lists it. Here the CDR3 reads CSVVVERPEVFL. The V and J genes are TRBV29-1 and TRBJ1-1. The CDR3 has 12 residues if both end residues are counted. The germline V gene has CDR1 SQVTM and CDR2 ANQGSEA.

Note on this clonotype: One end of the junction does not line up with germline, which may come from a read error. This sequence joins TRBV20-1 and TRBJ2-7; no reliable D call. The CDR3 is 15 amino acids. Germline loops: CDR1 DFQATT, CDR2 SNEGSKA (reference sequence). In nucleotides, the CDR3 is TGCAGTGCAAGAAAAGGCCGGAGTCCCTCCTACGAGCTGTATTTC. This sequence encodes CSARKGRSPSYELYF.

Comments on this clonotype: Its ends do not fully match the called genes, so a read error is possible. The chain employs TRBV12-3 or TRBV12-4 and TRBJ1-3; TRBD1 aligns across 9 bases. There are 18 residues in the CDR3. The CDR3 sequence: CTSSRHGTGIDSGNTIYF. CDR3 nucleotide sequence: TGTACCAGCAGTCGTCACGGGACAGGGATCGACTCTGGAAACACCATATATTTT.

With respect to this clonotype: This could be a read error, since a much larger clone is one nucleotide away. This chain joins TRBV5-4 and TRBJ2-3, with D perhaps matching TRBD1 or TRBD2 (5 bases each). Per germline, CDR1 SGHNT and CDR2 YYREEE (reference sequence). This CDR3 comprises 14 residues. The DNA of the CDR3 is TGTGCCAGCAGCTATGCCGGGGCCCAAGATATGCAGTATTTT. This gives the protein CASSYAGAQDMQYF.

There are a few counts of this clonotype. A single base separates this from a much larger clone, so it may be a read error. The chain carries TRBV7-8 and TRBJ2-7; no clear D gene. Germline lookup yields CDR1 SGHVS and CDR2 FQNEAQ. This CDR3 contains 12 residues. V lost 5 bases to trimming and J lost 6 bases, with 11 bases between them. The CDR3 is CASSELRGEQYF. CDR3 bases: TGTGCCAGCAGCGAACTGCGTGGCGAGCAGTACTTC.

The chain recombines TRBV20-1 with TRBJ2-3; D unresolved. V lost 1 base, J lost 3 bases, and 8 bases lay in between. Germline assignment: CDR1 DFQATT and CDR2 SNEGSKA (reference sequence). The CDR3 extends over 13 amino acids. Here the CDR3 reads CSARGFVTDTQYF. In DNA, the CDR3 is TGCAGTGCTAGAGGGTTTGTGACAGATACGCAGTATTTT.

V is TRBV10-2 and J is TRBJ1-2; 9 bases are a match to TRBD1. V dropped 6 bases and J dropped 8; count of bases not matched to a gene: 10. In germline, CDR1 is WSHSY, CDR2 SAAADI. This CDR3 is built from 14 residues. For the CDR3, the DNA is TGCGCCAGCAGGGACAGGGGAGGGTGCTACGGCTACACCTTC. Translated, it gives CASRDRGGCYGYTF.

As regards this clonotype: Since no conserved phenylalanine or tryptophan closes the CDR3, a read error is the likely cause. The chain has TRBV5-4 and TRBJ2-2; 7 bases are a match to TRBD1. The germline V gene has CDR1 SGHNT and CDR2 YYREEE (reference sequence). With V trimmed by 4 bases and J by 2 bases, 8 bases remained unmatched. There are 16 residues in the CDR3. This CDR3 is CASSLWTGLNTGELFL. CDR3 nucleotides: TGTGCCAGCAGCCTTTGGACAGGCCTTAACACCGGGGAGCTGTTTTTG.

The CDR3 loop is CSVRSEGINYGYTF. CDR3 sequence (DNA): TGCAGTGTTAGGTCGGAAGGGATTAACTATGGCTACACCTTC. The chain links TRBV20-1 to TRBJ1-2; D gene ambiguous. The length of the CDR3 is 14 residues. Germline loops: CDR1 DFQATT, CDR2 SNEGSKA (reference sequence). The V and J ends lost 7 bases and 1 base respectively, with 16 bases between them.

This clonotype was counted once. A junction end diverges from the germline sequence, so it may reflect a read error. CDR3 nucleotides: TGCGCCATCAGCCACTTAGCAGGAGAGACAGATACGCAGTATTTT. Translation gives CAISHLAGETDTQYF. The chain is built from TRBV4-3 and TRBJ2-3, with D unclear. The CDR3 spans 15 residues. CDR1 is LGHNA, CDR2 YSLEER, per germline.

In this sample, this clonotype turned up a few times. The chain uses TRBV28 and TRBJ1-2, with D tentatively TRBD1 (5 bases). The CDR3 has 13 amino acids. Looked up from germline, CDR1 is MDHEN and CDR2 is SYDVKM. Trimming took off 3 bases at V and 6 bases at J, with 11 bases between the two ends. CDR3 DNA: TGTGCCAGCAGTTTCAGAGGGGAGAATGGCTACACCTTC. This codes for CASSFRGENGYTF.

V is TRBV30 and J is TRBJ1-1; a weak D match, TRBD1 (6 bases). CDR1 and CDR2 (germline): GTSNPN, SVGIG (reference sequence). V gave up 5 bases and J gave up 1 base, with 20 bases separating them. The CDR3 extends over 16 amino acids. The CDR3 protein is CAWGTSWGRKNTEAFF. The CDR3 DNA reads as TGTGCCTGGGGGACCAGTTGGGGGCGCAAGAACACTGAAGCTTTCTTT.

Details on this clonotype: The germline gene is not matched at one end of the junction; a read error may be the cause. The chain carries TRBV20-1 and TRBJ2-3; weak D call: TRBD1 (6 bases). CDR1 is DFQATT, CDR2 SNEGSKA, per germline (reference sequence). The CDR3 is 18 amino acids. CDR3 loop: CSASDLGASRFPTETQYF. CDR3 DNA sequence: TGTAGTGCTAGTGATCTGGGGGCCTCCAGATTTCCCACAGAAACGCAGTATTTT.

This rearrangement joins TRBV6-5 to TRBJ1-1; possibly TRBD1 for D (5 bases). The CDR3 extends over 14 amino acids. V was shortened by 8 bases and J by 3 bases, with 16 bases between the two germline ends. Germline V gene lookup returns CDR1 MNHEY and CDR2 SVGAGI. CDR3 region: CASGLTGDDTEAFF. The CDR3 DNA sequence: TGTGCCAGCGGGTTGACGGGGGATGACACTGAAGCTTTCTTT.

In its sample, this clonotype was seen many times. The V gene is TRBV6-5, the J gene TRBJ2-3, with TRBD2 matching 10 bases. Germline lookup yields CDR1 MNHEY and CDR2 SVGAGI. The CDR3 has 15 residues. Unmatched junction bases numbered 6, after V lost 4 bases and J lost 5 bases. The CDR3 protein is CASSSPGLARDTQYF. The CDR3 nucleotides read TGTGCCAGCAGTTCCCCGGGACTAGCGAGAGATACGCAGTATTTT.

About this clonotype: Given the absence of the conserved phenylalanine or tryptophan at the CDR3 end, a read error is likely. V is TRBV29-1 and J is TRBJ2-1; no reliable D call. The CDR3 length is 13 residues. In germline, CDR1 is SQVTM, CDR2 ANQGSEA. CDR3 region: CIVEFEAYNEQFL. As DNA, the CDR3 is TGCATCGTTGAATTTGAGGCCTACAATGAGCAGTTCCTC.

In nucleotides, the CDR3 is TGTGCCAGCAGCTTAGTAACCGTGGACAGCGGGGAGCTGTTTTTT. Its protein product is CASSLVTVDSGELFF. V gene TRBV7-8 combines with J gene TRBJ2-2; TRBD1 might be the D (6 bases). V dropped 1 base and J dropped 7 bases, with 13 bases sitting between them. CDR3 size: 15 residues. Germline V CDR1 and CDR2: SGHVS, FQNEAQ.

Of note for this clonotype: This may come from a read error, since a much larger clone is one base off. V is TRBV7-8 and J is TRBJ2-7; TRBD2 matches at 9 bases. CDR3 size: 16 residues. From germline, CDR1 is SGHVS and CDR2 FQNEAQ. The CDR3, as DNA: TGTGCCAGCAGCTTAGCAGGCGGGAGGGCCTTCTACGAGCATTACTTC. It codes for CASSLAGGRAFYEHYF.

Concerning this clonotype itself: The germline gene is not matched at one end of the junction; a read error may be the cause. V usage is TRBV4-1 and J usage is TRBJ2-4; 7 bases are shared with TRBD1. Germline V CDR1 and CDR2: MGHRA, YSYEKL. The CDR3 is 13 amino acids. The DNA of the CDR3 is TGCGCCAGCAACCGGGACAGCAAAAACACTCAGTACTTC. This encodes CASNRDSKNTQYF.

Of note for this clonotype: A much larger clone sits a single nucleotide away, making a read error possible. The chain uses TRBV20-1 and TRBJ2-1; no clear D gene. CDR1 is DFQATT and CDR2 is SNEGSKA in the germline V gene (reference sequence). The CDR3 loop spans 11 amino acids. For the CDR3, the DNA is TGCATTGCTAGTCGGAGAAATGAGCAGTTCTTC. It translates to CIASRRNEQFF.

With respect to this clonotype: One end of the junction is discordant with germline, which a read error may explain. This rearrangement joins TRBV28 to TRBJ2-7; D may be TRBD2 (5 bases). Germline CDR1 MDHEN, CDR2 SYDVKM. The CDR3 is made up of 12 amino acids. As DNA, the CDR3 is TGTGCAAGCAGCCGGGAAACGTACGAGCAGTACTTC. Amino acid sequence: CASSRETYEQYF.

Comment on this clonotype: Relative to the germline gene, one junction end is altered; a read error may explain this. J is TRBJ2-1 and V is TRBV11-2, with D hard to call. The CDR3 is made up of 14 amino acids. The germline gives CDR1 SGHAT, CDR2 FQNNGV. CDR3 nucleotides: TGTGCCAGCAGCTTACAGGTTACCTACAATGATCAGTCCTTC. Translation gives CASSLQVTYNDQSF.

As regards this clonotype: It may be a read error: a sequence one base away is much more abundant. The J gene is TRBJ1-2, the V gene TRBV5-1, with D unresolved. This CDR3 is 13 amino acids long. Germline CDR1 is SGHRS and CDR2 is YFSETQ. As DNA, the CDR3 is TGCGCCAGCGGCTTTGACAAACCCTATGGCTACACCTTC. Translated: CASGFDKPYGYTF. The full variable domain, completed using reference TRBV5-1 and TRBJ1-2, is KAGVTQTPRYLIKTRGQQVTLSCSPISGHRSVSWYQQTPGQGLQFLFEYFSETQRNKGNFPGRFSGRQFSNSRSEMNVSTLELGDSALYLCASGFDKPYGYTFGSGTRLTVV.

A remark on this clonotype: The junction departs from the called germline gene at one end, perhaps through a read error. The J gene is TRBJ2-5, the V gene TRBV10-2, with D possibly matching TRBD2 (5 bases). The CDR3 is 15 residues long. Germline V gene data show CDR1 as WSHSY and CDR2 as SAAADI. The CDR3 coding sequence is TGCGCCAGCGGAGATATGGGAAAGGGAGAAGAGACGCAGTACTTC. Residues: CASGDMGKGEETQYF.